This TCR beta chain was captured by sequencing in a study of blood T cell repertoires in COVID-19. Sequencing was performed with immunoSEQ multiplex PCR; in TCRdb, only in-frame clones are kept and a portion is missing. The repertoire holds about 200,000 clones, with 65% to 85% as singletons. This receptor was identified in a man between 40 and 49 years old who had recovered from COVID-19. The sample comprised PBMCs or T cells enriched from blood (not recorded which).

In nucleotides, the CDR3 is TGTGCCAGCAGCTTAGGTTCGACAGTCTCCTACGAGCAGTACTTC. As protein: CASSLGSTVSYEQYF. This rearrangement joins TRBV7-2 to TRBJ2-7; D may be TRBD1 (5 bases). CDR1 is SGHTA, CDR2 FQGNSA, per germline. The CDR3 contains 15 residues. Trimming left V 1 base short and J 0 bases short, with 10 bases between.